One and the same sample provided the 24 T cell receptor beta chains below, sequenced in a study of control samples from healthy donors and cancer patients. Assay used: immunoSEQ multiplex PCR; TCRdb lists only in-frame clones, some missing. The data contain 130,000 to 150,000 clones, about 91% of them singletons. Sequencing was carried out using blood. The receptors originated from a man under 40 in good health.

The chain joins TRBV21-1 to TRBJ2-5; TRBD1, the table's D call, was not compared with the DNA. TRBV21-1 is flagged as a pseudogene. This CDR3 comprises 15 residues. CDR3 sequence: CASSKFWDKKETQYF. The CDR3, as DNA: TGTGCCAGCAGCAAATTTTGGGACAAAAAAGAGACCCAGTACTTC.

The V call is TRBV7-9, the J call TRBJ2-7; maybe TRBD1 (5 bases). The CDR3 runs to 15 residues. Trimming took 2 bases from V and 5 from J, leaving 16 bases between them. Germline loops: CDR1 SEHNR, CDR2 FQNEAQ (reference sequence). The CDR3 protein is CASSLYGAAGHEQYF. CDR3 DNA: TGTGCCAGCAGCTTATATGGGGCGGCAGGGCACGAGCAGTACTTC.

This CDR3 reads CASSYKNRDYRTDTQYF. The CDR3 DNA reads TGTGCCAGCAGTTACAAGAACCGGGATTACCGCACAGATACGCAGTATTTT. The chain combines TRBV6-2 or TRBV6-3 with TRBJ2-3, with D perhaps matching TRBD2 (5 bases). Deletions cut 2 bases from V and 1 base from J, with 16 bases between. Germline loops: CDR1 MNHEY, CDR2 SVGEGT. The CDR3 extends over 17 amino acids.

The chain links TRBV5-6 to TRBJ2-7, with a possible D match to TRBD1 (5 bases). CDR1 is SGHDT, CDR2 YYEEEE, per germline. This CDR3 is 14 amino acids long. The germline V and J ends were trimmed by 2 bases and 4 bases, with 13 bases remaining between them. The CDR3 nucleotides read TGTGCCAGCAGCTTAAGGCAGGGTGGATACGAGCAGTACTTC. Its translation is CASSLRQGGYEQYF.

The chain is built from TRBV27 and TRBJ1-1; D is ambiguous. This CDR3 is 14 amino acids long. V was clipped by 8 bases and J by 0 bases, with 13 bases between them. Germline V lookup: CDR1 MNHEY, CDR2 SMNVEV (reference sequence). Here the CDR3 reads CASAYRDMNTEAFF. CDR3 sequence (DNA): TGTGCCAGCGCTTACAGAGACATGAACACTGAAGCTTTCTTT.

This CDR3 reads CASSPSTSGSTRSYEQYF. The CDR3 region has the DNA TGCGCCAGCAGCCCCTCGACTAGCGGGTCTACACGATCCTACGAGCAGTACTTC. The genes are TRBV5-1 and TRBJ2-7; 10 nucleotides agree with TRBD2. From germline, CDR1 is SGHRS and CDR2 YFSETQ. The CDR3 spans 18 residues. The J segment lost 1 base and the V segment lost 4 bases, leaving 14 bases of the junction unmatched.

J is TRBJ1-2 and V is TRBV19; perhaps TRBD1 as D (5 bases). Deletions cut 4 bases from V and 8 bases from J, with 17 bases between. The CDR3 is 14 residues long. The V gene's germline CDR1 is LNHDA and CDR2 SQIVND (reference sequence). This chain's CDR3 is CASSNPGNAYGYTF. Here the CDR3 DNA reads TGTGCCAGTAGTAATCCAGGGAATGCGTACGGCTACACCTTC.

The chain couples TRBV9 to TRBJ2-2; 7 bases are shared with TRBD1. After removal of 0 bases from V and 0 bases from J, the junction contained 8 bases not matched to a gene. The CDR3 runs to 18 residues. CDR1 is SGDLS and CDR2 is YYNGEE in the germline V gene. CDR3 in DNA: TGTGCCAGCAGCGTAGCTAGGACAGGATTAGCGAACACCGGGGAGCTGTTTTTT. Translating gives CASSVARTGLANTGELFF.

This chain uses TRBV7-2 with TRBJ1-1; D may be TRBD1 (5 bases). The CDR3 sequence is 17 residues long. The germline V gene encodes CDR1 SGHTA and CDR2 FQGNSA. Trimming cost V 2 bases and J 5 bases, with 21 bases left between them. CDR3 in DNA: TGTGCCAGCAGCTTACGCCAGATGCGGGGGAGAGGGACTGAAGCTTTCTTT. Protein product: CASSLRQMRGRGTEAFF. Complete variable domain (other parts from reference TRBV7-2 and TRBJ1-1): GAGVSQSPSNKVTEKGKDVELRCDPISGHTALYWYRQSLGQGLEFLIYFQGNSAPDKSGLPSDRFSAERTGGSVSTLTIQRTQQEDSAVYLCASSLRQMRGRGTEAFFGQGTRLTVV.

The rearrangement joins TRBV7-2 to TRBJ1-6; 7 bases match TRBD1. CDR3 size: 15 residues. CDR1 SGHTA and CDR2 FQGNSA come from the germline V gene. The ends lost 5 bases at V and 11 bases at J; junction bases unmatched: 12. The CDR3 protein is CASSGSRGGRPPLHF. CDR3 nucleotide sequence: TGTGCCAGCAGCGGGAGCAGGGGGGGTAGACCACCCCTCCACTTT.

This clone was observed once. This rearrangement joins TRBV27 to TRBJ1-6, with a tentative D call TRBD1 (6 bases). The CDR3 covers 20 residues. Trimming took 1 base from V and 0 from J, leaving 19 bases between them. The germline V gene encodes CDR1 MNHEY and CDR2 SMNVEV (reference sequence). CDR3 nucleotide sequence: TGTGCCAGCAGTTTATATCGGCCCGGAACAGGGAGCTCCTATAATTCACCCCTCCACTTT. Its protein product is CASSLYRPGTGSSYNSPLHF.

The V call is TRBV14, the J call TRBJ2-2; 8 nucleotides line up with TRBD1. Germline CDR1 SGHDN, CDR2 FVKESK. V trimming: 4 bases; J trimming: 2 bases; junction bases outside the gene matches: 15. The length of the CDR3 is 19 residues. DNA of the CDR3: TGTGCCAGCAGCCTCAGACTGGCCGGACAGGGATTTAACACCGGGGAGCTGTTTTTT. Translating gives CASSLRLAGQGFNTGELFF.

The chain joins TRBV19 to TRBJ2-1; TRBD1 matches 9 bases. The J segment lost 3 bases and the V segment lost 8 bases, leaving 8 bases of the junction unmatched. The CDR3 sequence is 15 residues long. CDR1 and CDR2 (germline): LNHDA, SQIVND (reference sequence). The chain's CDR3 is CASGRGTGSYNEQFF. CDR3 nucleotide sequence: TGTGCCAGTGGGCGAGGGACAGGGAGCTACAATGAGCAGTTCTTC.

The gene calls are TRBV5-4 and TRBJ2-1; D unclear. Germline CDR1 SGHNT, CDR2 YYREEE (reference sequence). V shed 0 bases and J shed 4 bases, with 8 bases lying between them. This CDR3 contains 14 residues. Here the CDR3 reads CASSLVSVYNEQFF. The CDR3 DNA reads TGTGCCAGCAGCTTGGTTTCCGTATACAATGAGCAGTTCTTC.

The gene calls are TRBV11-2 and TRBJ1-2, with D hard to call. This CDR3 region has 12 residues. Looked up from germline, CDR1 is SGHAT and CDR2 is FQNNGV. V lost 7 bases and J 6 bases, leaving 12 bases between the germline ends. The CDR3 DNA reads TGTGCCAGCAAATCGTCGCGGGATGGCTACACCTTC. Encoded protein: CASKSSRDGYTF.

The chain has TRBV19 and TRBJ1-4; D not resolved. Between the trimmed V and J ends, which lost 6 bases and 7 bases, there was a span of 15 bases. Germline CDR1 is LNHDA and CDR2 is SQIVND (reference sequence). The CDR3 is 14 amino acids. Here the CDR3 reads CASSRGDVAEKLFF. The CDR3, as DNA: TGTGCCAGTAGCCGAGGAGACGTCGCTGAAAAACTGTTTTTT.

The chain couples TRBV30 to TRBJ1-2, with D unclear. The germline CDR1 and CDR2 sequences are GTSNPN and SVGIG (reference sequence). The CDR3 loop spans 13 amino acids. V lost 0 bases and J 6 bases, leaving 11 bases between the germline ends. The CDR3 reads CAWSVEGTHGYTF. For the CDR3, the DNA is TGTGCCTGGAGTGTCGAAGGTACCCATGGCTACACCTTC.

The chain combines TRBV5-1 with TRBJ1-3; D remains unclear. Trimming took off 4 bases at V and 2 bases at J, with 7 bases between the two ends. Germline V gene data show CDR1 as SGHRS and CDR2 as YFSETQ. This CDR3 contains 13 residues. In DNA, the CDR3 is TGCGCCAGCAGCCTTGGACCTGGAAACACCATATATTTT. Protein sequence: CASSLGPGNTIYF.

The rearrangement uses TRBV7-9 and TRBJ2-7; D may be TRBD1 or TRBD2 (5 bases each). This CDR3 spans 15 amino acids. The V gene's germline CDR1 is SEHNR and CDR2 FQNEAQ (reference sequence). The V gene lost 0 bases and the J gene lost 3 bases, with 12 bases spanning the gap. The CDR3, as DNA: TGTGCCAGCAGCTTAGCAGCCGTGGGGGACTACGAGCAGTACTTC. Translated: CASSLAAVGDYEQYF.

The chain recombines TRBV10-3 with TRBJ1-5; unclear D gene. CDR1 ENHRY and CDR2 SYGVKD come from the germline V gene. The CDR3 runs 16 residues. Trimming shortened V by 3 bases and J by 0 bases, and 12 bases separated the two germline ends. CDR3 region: CAISDGQPLSNQPQHF. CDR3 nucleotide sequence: TGTGCCATCAGTGACGGGCAGCCCCTTAGCAATCAGCCCCAGCATTTT.

CDR3: CAISRGEGTEAFF. The CDR3 coding sequence is TGTGCCATCAGCCGAGGGGAGGGGACTGAAGCTTTCTTT. V and J are TRBV10-3 and TRBJ1-1, with D possibly matching TRBD1 (5 bases). The V gene lost 6 bases and the J gene lost 5 bases, with 13 bases spanning the gap. The CDR3 spans 13 residues. Germline CDR1 reads ENHRY; CDR2 reads SYGVKD.

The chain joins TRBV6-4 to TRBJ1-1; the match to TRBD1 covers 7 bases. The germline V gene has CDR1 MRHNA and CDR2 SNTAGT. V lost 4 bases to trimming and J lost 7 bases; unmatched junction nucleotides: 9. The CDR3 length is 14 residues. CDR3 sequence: CASSAVPGQLEAFF. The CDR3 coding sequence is TGTGCCAGCAGTGCCGTCCCGGGACAGCTTGAAGCTTTCTTT.

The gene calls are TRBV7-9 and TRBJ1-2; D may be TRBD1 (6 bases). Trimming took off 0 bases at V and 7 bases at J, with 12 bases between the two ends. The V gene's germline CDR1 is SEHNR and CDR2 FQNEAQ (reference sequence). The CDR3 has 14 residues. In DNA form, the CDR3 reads TGTGCCAGCAGCTTAGCGCGGCAGGGGAGTGGCTACACCTTC. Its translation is CASSLARQGSGYTF.

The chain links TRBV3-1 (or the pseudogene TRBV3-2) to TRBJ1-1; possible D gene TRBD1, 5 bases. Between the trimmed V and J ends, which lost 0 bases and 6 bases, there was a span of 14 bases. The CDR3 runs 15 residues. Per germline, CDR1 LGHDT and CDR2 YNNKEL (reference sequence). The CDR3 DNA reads TGTGCCAGCAGCCAAGATTTGAGGGAGACAGCTGAAGCTTTCTTT. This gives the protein CASSQDLRETAEAFF.